The rows below give T cell receptor beta chains drawn from one sample of a study of blood T cell repertoires in COVID-19. The protocol was immunoSEQ multiplex PCR, while the TCRdb copy is restricted to in-frame clones and leaves out a portion. The sample holds roughly 49,000 clones, 89% seen once. The sample taken for sequencing was peripheral blood. The receptors originated from a man aged 55 to 70 with active COVID-19. Both conserved end residues are part of each CDR3. A D gene is named only where the DNA matches it firmly. Size is stated for part of the rows, as once, few or many counts, or as a class when the clone is expanded.

clone_size	j_call	d_call	v_call	cdr3_aa	cdr3_nt
.	TRBJ2-1	TRBD1	TRBV5-4	CASNSADRGPDNEQFF	TGTGCCAGCAACTCCGCCGACAGGGGGCCCGACAATGAGCAGTTCTTC
.	TRBJ2-5	.	TRBV29-1	CSVGQLKSTQYF	TGCAGCGTTGGCCAGTTGAAATCGACCCAGTACTTC
.	TRBJ2-7	.	TRBV7-2	CASSLGSGKPYEQYF	TGTGCCAGCAGCTTAGGGAGCGGCAAGCCCTACGAGCAGTACTTC
once	TRBJ1-2	TRBD1	TRBV9	CASSPRQGSYGYTF	TGTGCCAGCAGCCCCCGACAGGGTTCCTATGGCTACACCTTC
.	TRBJ1-2	TRBD1	TRBV2	CASIQTGITYGYTF	TGTGCCAGCATCCAGACAGGGATCACCTATGGCTACACCTTC
.	TRBJ2-7	.	TRBV9	CASSVGQAGYEQYF	TGTGCCAGCAGCGTAGGCCAGGCGGGATACGAGCAGTACTTC
.	TRBJ2-1	.	TRBV15	CATSSKNEQFF	TGTGCCACCAGCAGCAAAAATGAGCAGTTCTTC
once	TRBJ2-1	.	TRBV6-5	CASSYAGSYNEQFF	TGTGCCAGCAGTTACGCGGGGTCCTACAATGAGCAGTTCTTC
.	TRBJ2-5	.	TRBV5-6	CASSWTSQETQYF	TGTGCCAGCAGCTGGACAAGCCAAGAGACCCAGTACTTC
.	TRBJ2-3	TRBD2	TRBV28	CATFSGRYTQYF	TGTGCCACCTTCAGCGGGAGATATACGCAGTATTTT
.	TRBJ1-5	.	TRBV27	CASSLGAPNQPQHF	TGTGCCAGCAGTTTGGGGGCCCCCAATCAGCCCCAGCATTTT
.	TRBJ2-7	TRBD1	TRBV5-1	CASSLEDRGKNEQYF	TGCGCCAGCAGCTTGGAGGACAGGGGTAAGAACGAGCAGTACTTC
.	TRBJ2-1	.	TRBV3-1/TRBV3-2	CASSHTYNEQFF	TGTGCCAGCAGCCACACCTACAATGAGCAGTTCTTC
.	TRBJ2-7	TRBD1	TRBV30	CAWRRQGATYEQYF	TGTGCCTGGAGGAGACAGGGGGCTACCTACGAGCAGTACTTC
.	TRBJ2-2	.	TRBV5-1	CASMEGYTGELFF	TGCGCCTCAATGGAGGGGTACACCGGGGAGCTGTTTTTT
.	TRBJ2-2	TRBD2	TRBV4-1	CASSKKGLAGSNTGELFF	TGCGCCAGCAGCAAGAAGGGACTAGCGGGATCGAACACCGGGGAGCTGTTTTTT
.	TRBJ2-7	.	TRBV6-4	CASSVTAGSEQYF	TGTGCCAGCAGTGTTACGGCGGGTTCCGAGCAGTACTTC